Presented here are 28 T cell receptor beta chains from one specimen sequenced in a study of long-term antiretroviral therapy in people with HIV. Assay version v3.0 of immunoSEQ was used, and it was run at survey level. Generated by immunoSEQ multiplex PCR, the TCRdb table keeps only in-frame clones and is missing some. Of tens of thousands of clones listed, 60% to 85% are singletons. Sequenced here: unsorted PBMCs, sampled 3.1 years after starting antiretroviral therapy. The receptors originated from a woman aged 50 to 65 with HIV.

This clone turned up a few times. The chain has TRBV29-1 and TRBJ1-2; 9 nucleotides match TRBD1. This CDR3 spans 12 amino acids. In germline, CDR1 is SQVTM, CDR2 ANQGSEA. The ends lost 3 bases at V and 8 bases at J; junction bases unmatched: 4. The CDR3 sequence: CSVDWGQGGYTF. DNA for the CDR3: TGCAGCGTTGACTGGGGACAGGGAGGCTACACCTTC.

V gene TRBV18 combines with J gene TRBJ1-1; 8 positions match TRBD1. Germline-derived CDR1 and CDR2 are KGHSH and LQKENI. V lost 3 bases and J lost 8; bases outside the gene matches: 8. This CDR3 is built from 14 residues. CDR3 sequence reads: CASSPTTGGAEAFF. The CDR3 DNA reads TGTGCCAGCTCACCTACTACAGGGGGGGCCGAAGCTTTCTTT.

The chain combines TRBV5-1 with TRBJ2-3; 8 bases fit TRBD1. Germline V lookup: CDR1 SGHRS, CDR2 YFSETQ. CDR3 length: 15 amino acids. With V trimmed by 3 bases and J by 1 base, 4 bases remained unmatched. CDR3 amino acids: CASSSAQGGTDTQYF. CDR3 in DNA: TGCGCCAGCAGCTCGGCACAGGGGGGCACAGATACGCAGTATTTT.

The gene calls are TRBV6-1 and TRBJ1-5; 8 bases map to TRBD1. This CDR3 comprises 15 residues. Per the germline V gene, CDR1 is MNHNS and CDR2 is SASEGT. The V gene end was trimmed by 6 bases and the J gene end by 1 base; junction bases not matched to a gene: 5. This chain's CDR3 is CASRPDRGSNQPQHF. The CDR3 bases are TGTGCCAGCAGGCCTGACAGGGGCAGCAATCAGCCCCAGCATTTT.

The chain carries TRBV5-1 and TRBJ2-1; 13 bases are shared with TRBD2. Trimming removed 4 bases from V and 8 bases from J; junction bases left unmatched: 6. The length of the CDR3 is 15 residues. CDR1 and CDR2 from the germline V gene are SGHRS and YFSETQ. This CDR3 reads CASSRLAGGADEQFF. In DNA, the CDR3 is TGCGCCAGCAGCAGACTAGCGGGGGGAGCCGATGAGCAGTTCTTC.

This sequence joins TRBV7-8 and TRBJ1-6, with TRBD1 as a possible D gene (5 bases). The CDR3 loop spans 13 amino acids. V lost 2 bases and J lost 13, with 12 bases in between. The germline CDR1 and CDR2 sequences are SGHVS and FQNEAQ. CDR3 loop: CASSLSGGSPLHF. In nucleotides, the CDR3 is TGTGCCAGCAGCTTAAGTGGGGGATCCCCCCTCCACTTT.

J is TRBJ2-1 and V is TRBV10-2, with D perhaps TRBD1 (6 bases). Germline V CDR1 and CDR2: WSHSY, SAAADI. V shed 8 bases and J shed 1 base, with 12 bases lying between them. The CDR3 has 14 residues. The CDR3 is CASRRGGSYNEQFF. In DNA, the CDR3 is TGCGCCAGCCGTAGAGGGGGTTCCTACAATGAGCAGTTCTTC.

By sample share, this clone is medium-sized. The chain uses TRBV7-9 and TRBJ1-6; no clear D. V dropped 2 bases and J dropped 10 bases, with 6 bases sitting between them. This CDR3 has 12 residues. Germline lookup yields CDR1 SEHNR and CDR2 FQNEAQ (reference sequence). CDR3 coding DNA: TGTGCCAGCAGCTTATTTGGGTCACCCCTCCACTTT. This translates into CASSLFGSPLHF.

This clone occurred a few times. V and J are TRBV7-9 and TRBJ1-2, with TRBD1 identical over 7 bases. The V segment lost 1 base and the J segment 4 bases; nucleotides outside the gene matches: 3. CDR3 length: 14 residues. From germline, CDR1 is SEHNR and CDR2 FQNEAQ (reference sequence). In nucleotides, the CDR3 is TGTGCCAGCAGCTTAGGGCCAGGGGGCTATGGCTACACCTTC. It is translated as CASSLGPGGYGYTF.

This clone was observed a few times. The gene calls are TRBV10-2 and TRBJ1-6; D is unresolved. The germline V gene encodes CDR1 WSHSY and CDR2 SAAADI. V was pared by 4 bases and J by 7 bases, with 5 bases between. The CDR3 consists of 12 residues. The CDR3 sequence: CASSGGNSPLHF. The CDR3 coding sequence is TGCGCCAGCAGTGGTGGAAATTCACCCCTCCACTTT.

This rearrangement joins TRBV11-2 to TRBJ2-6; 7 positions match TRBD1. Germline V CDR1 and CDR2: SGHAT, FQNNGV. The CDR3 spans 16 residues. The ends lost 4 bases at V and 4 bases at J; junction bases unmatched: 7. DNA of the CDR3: TGTGCCAGCAGCTCCATTAAGGGGGCCGGGGCCAACGTCCTGACTTTC. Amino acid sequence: CASSSIKGAGANVLTF. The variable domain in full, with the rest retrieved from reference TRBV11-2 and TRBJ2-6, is EAGVAQSPRYKIIEKRQSVAFWCNPISGHATLYWYQQILGQGPKLLIQFQNNGVVDDSQLPKDRFSAERLKGVDSTLKIQPAKLEDSAVYLCASSSIKGAGANVLTFGAGSRLTVL.

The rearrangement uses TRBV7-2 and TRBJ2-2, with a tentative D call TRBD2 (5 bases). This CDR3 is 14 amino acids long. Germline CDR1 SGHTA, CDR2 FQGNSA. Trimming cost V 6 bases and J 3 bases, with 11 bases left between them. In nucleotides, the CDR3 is TGTGCCAGCAGGATAACGCGGGACACCGGGGAGCTGTTTTTT. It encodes CASRITRDTGELFF.

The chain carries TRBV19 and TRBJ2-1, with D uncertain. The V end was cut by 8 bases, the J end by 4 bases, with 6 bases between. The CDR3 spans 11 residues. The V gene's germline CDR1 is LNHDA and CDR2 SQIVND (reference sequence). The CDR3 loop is CASGNYNEQFF. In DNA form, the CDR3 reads TGTGCCAGTGGGAATTACAATGAGCAGTTCTTC.

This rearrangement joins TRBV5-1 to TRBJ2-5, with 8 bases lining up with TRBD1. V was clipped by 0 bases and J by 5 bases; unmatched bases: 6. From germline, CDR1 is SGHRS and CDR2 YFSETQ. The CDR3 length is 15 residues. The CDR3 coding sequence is TGCGCCAGCAGCTTGGTTCAGGGGGCCTGGGAGACCCAGTACTTC. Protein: CASSLVQGAWETQYF.

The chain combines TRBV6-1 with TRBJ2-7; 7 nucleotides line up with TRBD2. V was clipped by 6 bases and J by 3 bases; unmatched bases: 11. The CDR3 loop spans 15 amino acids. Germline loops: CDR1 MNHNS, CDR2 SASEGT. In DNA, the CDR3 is TGTGCCAGCAGGAGTGAAAAAGGGAGGGTCTACGAGCAGTACGTC. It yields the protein CASRSEKGRVYEQYV.

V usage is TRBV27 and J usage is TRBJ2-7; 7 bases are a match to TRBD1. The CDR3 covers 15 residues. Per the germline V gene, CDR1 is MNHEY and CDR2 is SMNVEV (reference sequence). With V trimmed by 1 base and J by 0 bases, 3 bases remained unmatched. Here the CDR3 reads CASSLLAGGSYEQYF. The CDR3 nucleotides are TGTGCCAGCAGTTTATTGGCAGGGGGCTCCTACGAGCAGTACTTC.

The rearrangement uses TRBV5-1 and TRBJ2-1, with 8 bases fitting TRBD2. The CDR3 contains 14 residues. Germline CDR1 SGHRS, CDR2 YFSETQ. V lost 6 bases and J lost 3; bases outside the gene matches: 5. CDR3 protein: CASIAGGNYNEQFF. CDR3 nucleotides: TGCGCCAGCATTGCGGGGGGTAACTACAATGAGCAGTTCTTC.

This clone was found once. CDR3 in amino acids: CASSLSEYTEAFF. In nucleotides, the CDR3 is TGTGCCAGCAGCCTTTCAGAGTACACTGAAGCTTTCTTT. V and J are TRBV9 and TRBJ1-1; no definite D call. Trimming shortened V by 4 bases and J by 3 bases, and 10 bases separated the two germline ends. CDR3 length: 13 amino acids. Looked up from germline, CDR1 is SGDLS and CDR2 is YYNGEE.

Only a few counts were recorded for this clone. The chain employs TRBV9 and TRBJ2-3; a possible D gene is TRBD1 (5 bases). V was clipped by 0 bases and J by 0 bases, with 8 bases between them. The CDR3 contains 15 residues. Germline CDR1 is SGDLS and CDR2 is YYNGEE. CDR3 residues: CASSVGAGSTDTQYF. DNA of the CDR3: TGTGCCAGCAGCGTAGGGGCAGGGAGCACAGATACGCAGTATTTT.

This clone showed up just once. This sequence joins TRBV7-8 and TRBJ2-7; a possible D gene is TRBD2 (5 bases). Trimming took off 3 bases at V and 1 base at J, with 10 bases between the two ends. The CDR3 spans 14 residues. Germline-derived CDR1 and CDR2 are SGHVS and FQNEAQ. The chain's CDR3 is CASSFEGHSYEQYV. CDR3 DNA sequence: TGTGCCAGCAGCTTCGAGGGTCATTCCTACGAGCAGTACGTC.

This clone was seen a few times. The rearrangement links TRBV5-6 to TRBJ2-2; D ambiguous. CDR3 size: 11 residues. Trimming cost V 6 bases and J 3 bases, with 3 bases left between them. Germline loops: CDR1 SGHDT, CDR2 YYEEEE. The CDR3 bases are TGTGCCAGCAAGGACACCGGGGAGCTGTTTTTT. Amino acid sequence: CASKDTGELFF.

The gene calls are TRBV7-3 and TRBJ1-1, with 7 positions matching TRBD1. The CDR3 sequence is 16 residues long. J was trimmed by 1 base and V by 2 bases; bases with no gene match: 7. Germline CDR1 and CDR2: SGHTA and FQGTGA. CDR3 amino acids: CASSLGSRGQNTEAFF. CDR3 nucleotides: TGTGCCAGCAGCTTAGGAAGTAGGGGGCAGAACACTGAAGCTTTCTTT.

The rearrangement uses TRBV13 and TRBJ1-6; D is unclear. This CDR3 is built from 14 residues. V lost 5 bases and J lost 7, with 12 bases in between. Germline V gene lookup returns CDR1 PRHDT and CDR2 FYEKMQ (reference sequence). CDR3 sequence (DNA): TGTGCCAGCAGCACTCCCCCATGGAATTCACCCCTCCACTTT. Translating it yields CASSTPPWNSPLHF.

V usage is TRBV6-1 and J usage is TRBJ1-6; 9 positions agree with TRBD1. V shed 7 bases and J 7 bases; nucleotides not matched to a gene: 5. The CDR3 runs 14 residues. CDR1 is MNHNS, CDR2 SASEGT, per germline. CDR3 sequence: CASTATGGNSPLHF. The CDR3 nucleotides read TGTGCCAGCACCGCGACAGGGGGAAATTCACCCCTCCACTTT.

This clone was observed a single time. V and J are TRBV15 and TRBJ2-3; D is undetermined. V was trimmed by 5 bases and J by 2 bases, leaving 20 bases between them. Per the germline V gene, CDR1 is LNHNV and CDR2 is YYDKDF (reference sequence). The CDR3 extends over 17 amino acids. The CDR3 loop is CATSPRYYAAPTDTQYF. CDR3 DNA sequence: TGTGCCACCAGCCCGAGGTACTACGCGGCCCCCACAGATACGCAGTATTTT.

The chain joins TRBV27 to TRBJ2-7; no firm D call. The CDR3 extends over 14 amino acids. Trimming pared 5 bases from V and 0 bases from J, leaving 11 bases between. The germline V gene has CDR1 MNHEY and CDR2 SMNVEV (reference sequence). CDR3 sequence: CASSHRTDSYEQYF. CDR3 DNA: TGTGCCAGCAGTCACCGGACGGACTCCTACGAGCAGTACTTC.

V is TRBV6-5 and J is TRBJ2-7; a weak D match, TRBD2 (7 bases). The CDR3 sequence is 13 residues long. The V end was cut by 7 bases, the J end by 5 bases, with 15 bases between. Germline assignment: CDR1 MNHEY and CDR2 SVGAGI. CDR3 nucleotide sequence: TGTGCCAGCACGCGGGGGCCGGAGAACGAGCAGTACTTC. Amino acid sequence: CASTRGPENEQYF.

The CDR3 is CASSVGPPGQNIQYF. The CDR3 nucleotides are TGTGCCAGCTCAGTGGGGCCTCCTGGGCAAAACATTCAGTACTTC. This chain joins TRBV18 and TRBJ2-4, with TRBD1 as a possible D gene (5 bases). The germline V gene encodes CDR1 KGHSH and CDR2 LQKENI. The CDR3 runs to 15 residues. V dropped 5 bases and J dropped 5 bases, with 16 bases sitting between them.